The TCR beta chain under discussion was sequenced for a study of blood T cell repertoires in COVID-19. Study details: The United States, Italy and Spain were the sources of the acute and convalescent COVID-19 samples.

This clone has only one observation. Assignments of participants to cohorts depended upon their own reported clinical history. As processed by the authors: Reference gene primers were amplified, and this amplification served to estimate nucleated cell counts. TCRdb's copy holds only in-frame clones and misses some; the assay was immunoSEQ multiplex PCR. V, J and clone size were drawn from that table, and D and trimming were deduced from the DNA. The table shows roughly 310,000 clones, with 90% occurring only once. Germline CDR1 reads SEHNR; CDR2 reads FQNEAQ (reference sequence). The CDR3 length is 15 residues. The V end was cut by 0 bases, the J end by 5 bases, with 10 bases between.

The sequence derives from a man in his 60s who had recovered from COVID-19. Sequenced input: PBMCs or T cells enriched from blood (not recorded which). This sequence joins TRBV7-9 and TRBJ1-4; no reliable D call. The CDR3 protein is CASSLAGRRNEKLFF. CDR3 DNA sequence: TGTGCCAGCAGCTTAGCTGGGAGGAGAAATGAAAAACTGTTTTTT.